The 29 T cell receptor beta chains reported below all come from one sample, sequenced in a study of blood T cell repertoires in COVID-19. Sequenced by immunoSEQ multiplex PCR; TCRdb stores in-frame clones only, minus some. The table lists around 83,000 clones, about 88% of them singletons, with 8% in the top ten. Material for sequencing was peripheral blood. The receptors here all came from a man older than 75 with active or convalescent COVID-19.

The V and J genes are TRBV5-1 and TRBJ1-6; D gene ambiguous. CDR1 is SGHRS and CDR2 is YFSETQ in the germline V gene. Trimming took off 0 bases at V and 0 bases at J, with 7 bases between the two ends. The CDR3 is 16 amino acids. DNA of the CDR3: TGCGCCAGCAGCTTGGATATCAGCTCCTATAATTCACCCCTCCACTTT. This sequence encodes CASSLDISSYNSPLHF.

This clone was seen more than once but under ten times. The gene calls are TRBV27 and TRBJ1-1; TRBD1 agrees at 9 bases. This CDR3 spans 16 amino acids. V lost 5 bases, J lost 4 bases, and 11 bases stayed unmatched. Germline assignment: CDR1 MNHEY and CDR2 SMNVEV (reference sequence). In DNA form, the CDR3 reads TGTGCCAGCAGTCGCACGGACAGGGGTTCCTCCACTGAAGCTTTCTTT. Amino acids: CASSRTDRGSSTEAFF.

This chain links TRBV9 with TRBJ2-2; D uncertain. Germline V lookup: CDR1 SGDLS, CDR2 YYNGEE. The CDR3 contains 14 residues. V was clipped by 4 bases and J by 1 base, with 8 bases between them. This CDR3 reads CASSSHRNTGELFF. DNA for the CDR3: TGTGCCAGCAGCTCGCACAGGAACACCGGGGAGCTGTTTTTT.

The V and J genes are TRBV28 and TRBJ2-5, with 7 bases aligning to TRBD2. The germline CDR1 and CDR2 sequences are MDHEN and SYDVKM. Trimming cost V 3 bases and J 2 bases; bases outside gene matches: 6. CDR3 size: 15 residues. The CDR3 sequence: CASSFGGGPQETQYF. In DNA, the CDR3 is TGTGCCAGCAGTTTCGGCGGGGGACCACAAGAGACCCAGTACTTC.

The chain has TRBV19 and TRBJ2-5, with TRBD2 matching over 9 bases. With V trimmed by 5 bases and J by 2 bases, 6 bases remained unmatched. This CDR3 comprises 15 residues. Germline values: CDR1 LNHDA, CDR2 SQIVND (reference sequence). CDR3 bases: TGTGCCAGTAGTCGAGCGGGAGGTGGTCAAGAGACCCAGTACTTC. Its protein product is CASSRAGGGQETQYF.

The V call is TRBV28, the J call TRBJ1-3; a weak D match, TRBD1 (6 bases). V shed 3 bases and J shed 4 bases, with 13 bases lying between them. This CDR3 is built from 15 residues. CDR1 is MDHEN, CDR2 SYDVKM, per germline. CDR3 sequence: CASSLNGQRGNTIYF. CDR3 nucleotide sequence: TGTGCCAGCAGTTTGAACGGACAGAGGGGAAACACCATATATTTT.

The chain uses TRBV19 and TRBJ1-4; D possibly corresponds to TRBD1 (6 bases). V was shortened by 3 bases and J by 5 bases, with 10 bases between the two germline ends. The CDR3 contains 14 residues. From germline, CDR1 is LNHDA and CDR2 SQIVND (reference sequence). The DNA for the CDR3 is TGTGCCAGTAGTATTAGACAGGACAATGAAAAACTGTTTTTT. It codes for CASSIRQDNEKLFF.

Only a few counts were recorded for this clone. The chain is built from TRBV6-2 or TRBV6-3 and TRBJ2-1; 9 positions match TRBD2. There are 15 residues in the CDR3. V was pared by 2 bases and J by 5 bases, with 4 bases of the junction left unmatched. In germline, CDR1 is MNHEY, CDR2 SVGEGT. CDR3 residues: CASSYAGGYNNEQFF. The CDR3 nucleotides are TGTGCCAGCAGTTACGCGGGAGGGTACAACAATGAGCAGTTCTTC.

The chain combines TRBV2 with TRBJ1-2, with D perhaps matching TRBD1 (5 bases). V lost 6 bases and J lost 2, with 13 bases in between. The CDR3 loop spans 14 amino acids. CDR1 SNHLY and CDR2 FYNNEI come from the germline V gene. The DNA of the CDR3 is TGTGCCAGCAGGATACACGGGGGAAACTATGGCTACACCTTC. Encoded protein: CASRIHGGNYGYTF.

This chain links TRBV6-1 with TRBJ2-1, with 15 positions matching TRBD2. This CDR3 has 17 residues. Trimming took 3 bases from V and 4 from J; bases not matched to a gene: 4. Germline V lookup: CDR1 MNHNS, CDR2 SASEGT. The DNA of the CDR3 is TGTGCCAGCAGTGACCGGACTAGCGGGGGGGGATACAATGAGCAGTTCTTC. Translation: CASSDRTSGGGYNEQFF.

V usage is TRBV5-1 and J usage is TRBJ2-1; possible D gene TRBD1, 6 bases. Germline V CDR1 and CDR2: SGHRS, YFSETQ. This CDR3 comprises 13 residues. V shed 9 bases and J shed 0 bases, with 10 bases lying between them. The CDR3 nucleotides are TGCGCCACCGGGACAAGCTCCTACAATGAGCAGTTCTTC. This translates into CATGTSSYNEQFF.

This clone was seen a single time. This chain connects TRBV5-4 to TRBJ1-2, with TRBD1 identical over 7 bases. Germline loops: CDR1 SGHNT, CDR2 YYREEE (reference sequence). Trimming cost V 4 bases and J 3 bases; bases outside gene matches: 6. The CDR3 totals 14 residues. The CDR3 spells CASSKAQGDYGYTF. The CDR3 region has the DNA TGTGCCAGCAGCAAAGCCCAGGGGGACTATGGCTACACCTTC.

The genes are TRBV6-6 and TRBJ1-5; D perhaps matches TRBD1 (6 bases). Germline CDR1 is MNHNY and CDR2 is SVGAGI (reference sequence). V lost 6 bases and J 5 bases, leaving 17 bases between the germline ends. The CDR3 has 15 amino acids. CDR3 bases: TGTGCCAGCAGGGTACAGGGATACGGGGATCAGCCCCAGCATTTT. Its protein is CASRVQGYGDQPQHF.

The rearrangement links TRBV29-1 to TRBJ2-7, with D perhaps matching TRBD1 (6 bases). The CDR3 runs 14 residues. Germline loops: CDR1 SQVTM, CDR2 ANQGSEA. Deletions cut 7 bases from V and 6 bases from J, with 22 bases between. Written as DNA, the CDR3 is TGCAGCGCCTTGACAGGCCAGGGGTTAATCGAGCAGTACGTC. Its translation is CSALTGQGLIEQYV.

This chain uses TRBV5-4 with TRBJ2-3; no clear D. Germline V gene sequence: CDR1 SGHNT, CDR2 YYREEE (reference sequence). Trimming pared 1 base from V and 0 bases from J, leaving 9 bases between. The CDR3 runs to 15 residues. CDR3 residues: CASSLYISSTDTQYF. In DNA, the CDR3 is TGTGCCAGCAGCTTGTATATTTCTAGCACAGATACGCAGTATTTT.

The chain joins TRBV5-1 to TRBJ2-1; D gene unclear. The CDR3 totals 13 residues. From germline, CDR1 is SGHRS and CDR2 YFSETQ. Trimming removed 0 bases from V and 5 bases from J, with 6 bases in between. The CDR3 here is CASSLGPNNEQFF. The CDR3 DNA reads as TGCGCCAGCAGCTTGGGGCCAAACAATGAGCAGTTCTTC.

The V and J genes are TRBV5-5 and TRBJ2-7; D is unresolved. CDR3 length: 13 residues. Germline loops: CDR1 SGHKS, CDR2 YYEKEE (reference sequence). V lost 2 bases and J 6 bases, leaving 12 bases between the germline ends. As DNA, the CDR3 is TGTGCCAGCAGCTTTCAACCATCAGGCGAGCAGTACGTC. Translated, it gives CASSFQPSGEQYV.

The chain employs TRBV7-2 and TRBJ2-3, with a weak D call TRBD1 (6 bases). Germline V gene lookup returns CDR1 SGHTA and CDR2 FQGNSA. V was cut by 5 bases and J by 0 bases, with 12 bases left in between. The CDR3 has 15 amino acids. The CDR3: CASSRGTQSTDTQYF. As DNA, the CDR3 is TGTGCCAGCAGCAGGGGGACACAGAGCACAGATACGCAGTATTTT.

CDR3 in DNA: TGCGCCAGCAGCTTGGATACGACGGGGAGCTCTGGAAACACCATATATTTT. Amino acids: CASSLDTTGSSGNTIYF. The chain employs TRBV5-1 and TRBJ1-3; D unresolved. CDR3 size: 17 residues. Germline-derived CDR1 and CDR2 are SGHRS and YFSETQ. V was trimmed by 0 bases and J by 0 bases, leaving 13 bases between them. The full variable domain, with the rest looked up from reference TRBV5-1 and TRBJ1-3, is KAGVTQTPRYLIKTRGQQVTLSCSPISGHRSVSWYQQTPGQGLQFLFEYFSETQRNKGNFPGRFSGRQFSNSRSEMNVSTLELGDSALYLCASSLDTTGSSGNTIYFGEGSWLTVV.

This chain joins TRBV27 and TRBJ1-2, with 7 bases identical to TRBD1. The CDR3 extends over 14 amino acids. With 5 bases clipped from V and 4 bases from J, the junction kept 7 bases outside the gene matches. Looked up from germline, CDR1 is MNHEY and CDR2 is SMNVEV (reference sequence). This chain's CDR3 is CASSMRTGLYGYTF. CDR3 nucleotides: TGTGCCAGCAGTATGAGGACAGGACTCTATGGCTACACCTTC.

This chain links TRBV30 with TRBJ2-1, with 8 bases lining up with TRBD1. CDR3 length: 15 amino acids. Germline CDR1 reads GTSNPN; CDR2 reads SVGIG (reference sequence). J gave up 5 bases and V 4 bases, and 10 bases lay outside the gene matches. CDR3 amino acids: CAWKGDRWANNEQFF. The CDR3 DNA sequence: TGTGCCTGGAAGGGGGACAGGTGGGCCAACAATGAGCAGTTCTTC.

This clone came up once. The V and J genes are TRBV6-5 and TRBJ2-2, with D possibly TRBD1 on 5 matching bases. The CDR3 totals 16 residues. Germline CDR1 MNHEY, CDR2 SVGAGI. V was trimmed by 4 bases and J by 8 bases, leaving 20 bases between them. This chain's CDR3 is CASSSRRTRLSGELFF. The CDR3, as DNA: TGTGCCAGCAGTTCCCGAAGGACAAGGCTTTCTGGGGAGCTGTTTTTT.

The CDR3 loop reads CASSQPGTASHGYTF. As DNA, the CDR3 is TGTGCCAGCAGTCAACCCGGGACAGCTTCCCATGGCTACACCTTC. The J gene is TRBJ1-2, the V gene TRBV27; 7 nucleotides match TRBD1. J was trimmed by 6 bases and V by 5 bases; bases with no gene match: 12. The CDR3 is 15 amino acids. The germline V gene has CDR1 MNHEY and CDR2 SMNVEV (reference sequence).

The V gene is TRBV4-1, the J gene TRBJ1-4, with 7 nucleotides matching TRBD1. The CDR3 covers 16 residues. Trimming removed 0 bases from V and 3 bases from J; junction bases left unmatched: 4. Germline-derived CDR1 and CDR2 are MGHRA and YSYEKL. The CDR3 spells CASSQDRGQPNEKLFF. In DNA form, the CDR3 reads TGCGCCAGCAGCCAAGATAGGGGGCAGCCTAATGAAAAACTGTTTTTT.

The V call is TRBV20-1, the J call TRBJ1-4; D gene unclear. The CDR3 totals 11 residues. The V and J ends lost 1 base and 14 bases respectively, with 11 bases between them. Germline V gives CDR1 DFQATT, CDR2 SNEGSKA (reference sequence). The CDR3, as DNA: TGCAGTGCTAGAGTTTCGACTTATCTGTTTTTT. Amino acid sequence: CSARVSTYLFF.

The chain employs TRBV29-1 and TRBJ1-1, with TRBD1 matching 8 bases. Germline V gene sequence: CDR1 SQVTM, CDR2 ANQGSEA. The CDR3 covers 14 residues. Trimming cost V 6 bases and J 4 bases; bases outside gene matches: 10. The chain's CDR3 is CSVQGARLGTEAFF. CDR3 DNA: TGCAGCGTGCAGGGGGCCAGGTTGGGCACTGAAGCTTTCTTT.

V gene TRBV10-1 combines with J gene TRBJ2-2, with TRBD1 as a possible D gene (6 bases). The germline gives CDR1 WNHNN, CDR2 SYGVQD (reference sequence). V lost 7 bases to trimming and J lost 2 bases, with 17 bases between them. The CDR3 spans 16 residues. CDR3 loop: CASTRDQGINTGELFF. CDR3 sequence (DNA): TGCGCCAGCACGAGGGATCAGGGGATAAACACCGGGGAGCTGTTTTTT.

This clone occurred a few times. This chain connects TRBV30 to TRBJ1-4; no definite D call. The CDR3 totals 14 residues. Per germline, CDR1 GTSNPN and CDR2 SVGIG (reference sequence). V dropped 2 bases and J dropped 4 bases, with 11 bases sitting between them. The CDR3 nucleotides are TGTGCCTGGAGTAAAGGAGGCGGTAATGAAAAACTGTTTTTT. This sequence encodes CAWSKGGGNEKLFF. The full variable domain, in which reference TRBV30 and TRBJ1-4 provide the parts outside the CDR3, is SQTIHQWPATLVQPVGSPLSLECTVEGTSNPNLYWYRQAAGRGLQLLFYSVGIGQISSEVPQNLSASRPQDRQFILSSKKLLLSDSGFYLCAWSKGGGNEKLFFGSGTQLSVL.

The chain employs TRBV6-2 or TRBV6-3 and TRBJ2-7, with D possibly TRBD2 on 5 matching bases. V lost 5 bases and J 4 bases, leaving 9 bases between the germline ends. Germline V CDR1 and CDR2: MNHEY, SVGEGT. This CDR3 is built from 12 residues. The CDR3 DNA reads TGTGCCAGCAGTAACCGGGGATACGAGCAGTACGTC. It codes for CASSNRGYEQYV.